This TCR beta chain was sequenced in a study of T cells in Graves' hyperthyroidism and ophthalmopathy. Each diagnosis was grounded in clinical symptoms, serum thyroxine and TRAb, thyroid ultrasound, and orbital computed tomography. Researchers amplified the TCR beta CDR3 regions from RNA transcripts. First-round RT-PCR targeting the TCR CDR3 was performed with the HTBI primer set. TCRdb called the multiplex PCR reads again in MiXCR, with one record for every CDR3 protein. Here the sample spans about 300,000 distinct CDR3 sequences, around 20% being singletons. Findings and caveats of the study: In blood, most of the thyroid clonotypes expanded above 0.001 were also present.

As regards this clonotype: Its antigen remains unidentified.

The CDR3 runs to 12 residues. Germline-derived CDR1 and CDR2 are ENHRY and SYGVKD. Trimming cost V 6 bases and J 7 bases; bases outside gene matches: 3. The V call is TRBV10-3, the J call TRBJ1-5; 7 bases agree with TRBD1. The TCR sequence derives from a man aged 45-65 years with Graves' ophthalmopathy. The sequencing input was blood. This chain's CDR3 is CAISTGDQPQHF. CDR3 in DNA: TGTGCCATCAGCACAGGGGACCAGCCCCAGCATTTT.